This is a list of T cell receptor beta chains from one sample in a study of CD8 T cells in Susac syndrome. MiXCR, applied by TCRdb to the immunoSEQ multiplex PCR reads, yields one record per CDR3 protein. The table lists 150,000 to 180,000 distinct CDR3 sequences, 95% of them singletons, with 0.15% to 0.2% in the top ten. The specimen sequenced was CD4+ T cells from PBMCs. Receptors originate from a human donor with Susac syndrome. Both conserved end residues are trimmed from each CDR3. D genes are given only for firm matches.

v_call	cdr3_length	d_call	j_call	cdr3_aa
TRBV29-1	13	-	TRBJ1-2	SVEDRRETNYGYT
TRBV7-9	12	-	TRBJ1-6	ASSLSSPNSPLH
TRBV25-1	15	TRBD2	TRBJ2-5	ASSDPRRGVYQETQY
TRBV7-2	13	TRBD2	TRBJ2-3	ASSTRGSGSDTQY
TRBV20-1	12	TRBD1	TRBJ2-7	SVEDLGQGYEQY
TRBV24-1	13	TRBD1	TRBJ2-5	ATSDTYRGQETQY
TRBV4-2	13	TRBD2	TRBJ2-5	ASSQDPGTRETQY
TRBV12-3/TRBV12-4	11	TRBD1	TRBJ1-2	ASSLGQGGGYT
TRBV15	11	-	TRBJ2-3	ATSIGSTDTQY
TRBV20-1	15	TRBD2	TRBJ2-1	SAKTGLAGSSYNEQF
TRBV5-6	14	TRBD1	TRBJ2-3	ASSPSGQAYTDTQY
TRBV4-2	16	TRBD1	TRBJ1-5	ASSLTGTGGDGNQPQH
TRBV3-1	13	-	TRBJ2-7	ASSQERGYLYEQY
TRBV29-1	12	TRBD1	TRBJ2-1	SVWGQGGYNEQF
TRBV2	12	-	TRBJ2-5	ASRSGTAQETQY
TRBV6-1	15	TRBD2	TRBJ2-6	ASRGLAGFAGANVLT
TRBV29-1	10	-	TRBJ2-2	SAQGNTGELF
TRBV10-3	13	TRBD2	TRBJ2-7	AISESRLAGAEQY
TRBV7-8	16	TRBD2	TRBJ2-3	ASSLGRRLAGLTDTQY
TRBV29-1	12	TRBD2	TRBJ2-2	SVLAGLNTGELF
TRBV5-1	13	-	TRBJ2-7	ASRLTRTLDYEQY
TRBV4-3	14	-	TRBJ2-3	ASSPMTRDYTDTQY
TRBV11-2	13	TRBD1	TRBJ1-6	ASSLEGGRVSPLH
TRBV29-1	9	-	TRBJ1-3	SAVSGNTIY
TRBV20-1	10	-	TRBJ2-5	SCGEYQETQY
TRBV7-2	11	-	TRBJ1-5	ASSRGQNQPQH
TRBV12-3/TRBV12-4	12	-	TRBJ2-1	ASRLSPRRDEQF
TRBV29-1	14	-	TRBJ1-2	SVETQVGRGGYGYT
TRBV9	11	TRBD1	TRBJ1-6	ASSRQGDSPLH
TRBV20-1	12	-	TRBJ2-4	SSGGALAKNIQY
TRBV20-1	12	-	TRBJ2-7	SARDRGVSYEQY
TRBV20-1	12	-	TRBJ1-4	SAMRPGANEKLF
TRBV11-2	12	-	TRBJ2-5	ASSLSQAAGAQY
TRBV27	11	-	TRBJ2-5	ASSPWVQETQY
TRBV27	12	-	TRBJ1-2	ASSPAGGGNGYT
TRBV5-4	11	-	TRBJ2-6	ASSLDGANVLT
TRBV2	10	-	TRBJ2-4	ASSGAKNIQY
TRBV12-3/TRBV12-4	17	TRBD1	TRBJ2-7	ASSLVLTFRDRGTYEQY
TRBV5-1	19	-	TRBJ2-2	ASSLAPVNRRDRFDTGELF
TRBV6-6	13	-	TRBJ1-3	ASSYSRDAGNTIY
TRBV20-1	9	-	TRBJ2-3	SVFSSDTQY
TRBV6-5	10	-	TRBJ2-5	ASSSRGFTQY